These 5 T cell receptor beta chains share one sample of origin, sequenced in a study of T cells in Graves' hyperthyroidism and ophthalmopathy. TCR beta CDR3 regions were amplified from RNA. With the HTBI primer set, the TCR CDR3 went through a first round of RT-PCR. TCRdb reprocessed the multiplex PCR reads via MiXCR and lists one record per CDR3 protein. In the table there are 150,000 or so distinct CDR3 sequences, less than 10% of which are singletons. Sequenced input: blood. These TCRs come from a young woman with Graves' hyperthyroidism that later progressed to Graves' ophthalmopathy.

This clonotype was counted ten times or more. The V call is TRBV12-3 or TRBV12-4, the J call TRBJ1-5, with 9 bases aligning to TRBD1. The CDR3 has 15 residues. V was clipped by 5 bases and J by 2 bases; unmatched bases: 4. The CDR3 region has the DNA TGTGCCAGCAGTCCGACAGGGGGAGGCAATCAGCCCCAGCATTTT. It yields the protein CASSPTGGGNQPQHF.

Here the CDR3 DNA reads TGTGCCACCAGCGGGACTAGCGGGAGTTACGAGCAGTACTTC. Amino acid sequence: CATSGTSGSYEQYF. This sequence joins TRBV15 and TRBJ2-7, with TRBD2 matching 14 bases. The CDR3 totals 14 residues. The V gene end was trimmed by 5 bases and the J gene end by 4 bases; junction bases not matched to a gene: 1. Germline values: CDR1 LNHNV, CDR2 YYDKDF (reference sequence). The whole variable domain, remainder taken from reference TRBV15 and TRBJ2-7, is DAMVIQNPRYQVTQFGKPVTLSCSQTLNHNVMYWYQQKSSQAPKLLFHYYDKDFNNEADTPDNFQSRRPNTSFCFLDIRSPGLGDTAMYLCATSGTSGSYEQYFGPGTRLTVT.

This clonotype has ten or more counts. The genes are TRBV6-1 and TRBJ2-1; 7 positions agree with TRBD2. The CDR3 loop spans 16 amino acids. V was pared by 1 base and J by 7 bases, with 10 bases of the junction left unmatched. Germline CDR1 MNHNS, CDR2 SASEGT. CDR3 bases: TGTGCCAGCAGTGAAGTTCGGGCTAGCGGTTCGAATGAGCAGTTCTTC. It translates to CASSEVRASGSNEQFF.

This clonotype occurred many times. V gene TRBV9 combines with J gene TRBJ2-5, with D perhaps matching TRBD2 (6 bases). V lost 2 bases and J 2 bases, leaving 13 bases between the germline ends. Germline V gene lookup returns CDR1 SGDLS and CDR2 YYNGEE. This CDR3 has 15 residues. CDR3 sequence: CASSVEAGLQETQYF. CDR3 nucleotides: TGTGCCAGCAGCGTTGAAGCGGGCTTACAAGAGACCCAGTACTTC.

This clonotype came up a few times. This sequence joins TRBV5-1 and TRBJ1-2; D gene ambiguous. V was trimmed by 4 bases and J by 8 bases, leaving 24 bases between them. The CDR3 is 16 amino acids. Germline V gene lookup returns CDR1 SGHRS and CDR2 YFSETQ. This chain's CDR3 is CASSQARHVLMGGYTF. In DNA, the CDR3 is TGCGCCAGCAGCCAGGCAAGACACGTCTTAATGGGAGGCTACACCTTC.